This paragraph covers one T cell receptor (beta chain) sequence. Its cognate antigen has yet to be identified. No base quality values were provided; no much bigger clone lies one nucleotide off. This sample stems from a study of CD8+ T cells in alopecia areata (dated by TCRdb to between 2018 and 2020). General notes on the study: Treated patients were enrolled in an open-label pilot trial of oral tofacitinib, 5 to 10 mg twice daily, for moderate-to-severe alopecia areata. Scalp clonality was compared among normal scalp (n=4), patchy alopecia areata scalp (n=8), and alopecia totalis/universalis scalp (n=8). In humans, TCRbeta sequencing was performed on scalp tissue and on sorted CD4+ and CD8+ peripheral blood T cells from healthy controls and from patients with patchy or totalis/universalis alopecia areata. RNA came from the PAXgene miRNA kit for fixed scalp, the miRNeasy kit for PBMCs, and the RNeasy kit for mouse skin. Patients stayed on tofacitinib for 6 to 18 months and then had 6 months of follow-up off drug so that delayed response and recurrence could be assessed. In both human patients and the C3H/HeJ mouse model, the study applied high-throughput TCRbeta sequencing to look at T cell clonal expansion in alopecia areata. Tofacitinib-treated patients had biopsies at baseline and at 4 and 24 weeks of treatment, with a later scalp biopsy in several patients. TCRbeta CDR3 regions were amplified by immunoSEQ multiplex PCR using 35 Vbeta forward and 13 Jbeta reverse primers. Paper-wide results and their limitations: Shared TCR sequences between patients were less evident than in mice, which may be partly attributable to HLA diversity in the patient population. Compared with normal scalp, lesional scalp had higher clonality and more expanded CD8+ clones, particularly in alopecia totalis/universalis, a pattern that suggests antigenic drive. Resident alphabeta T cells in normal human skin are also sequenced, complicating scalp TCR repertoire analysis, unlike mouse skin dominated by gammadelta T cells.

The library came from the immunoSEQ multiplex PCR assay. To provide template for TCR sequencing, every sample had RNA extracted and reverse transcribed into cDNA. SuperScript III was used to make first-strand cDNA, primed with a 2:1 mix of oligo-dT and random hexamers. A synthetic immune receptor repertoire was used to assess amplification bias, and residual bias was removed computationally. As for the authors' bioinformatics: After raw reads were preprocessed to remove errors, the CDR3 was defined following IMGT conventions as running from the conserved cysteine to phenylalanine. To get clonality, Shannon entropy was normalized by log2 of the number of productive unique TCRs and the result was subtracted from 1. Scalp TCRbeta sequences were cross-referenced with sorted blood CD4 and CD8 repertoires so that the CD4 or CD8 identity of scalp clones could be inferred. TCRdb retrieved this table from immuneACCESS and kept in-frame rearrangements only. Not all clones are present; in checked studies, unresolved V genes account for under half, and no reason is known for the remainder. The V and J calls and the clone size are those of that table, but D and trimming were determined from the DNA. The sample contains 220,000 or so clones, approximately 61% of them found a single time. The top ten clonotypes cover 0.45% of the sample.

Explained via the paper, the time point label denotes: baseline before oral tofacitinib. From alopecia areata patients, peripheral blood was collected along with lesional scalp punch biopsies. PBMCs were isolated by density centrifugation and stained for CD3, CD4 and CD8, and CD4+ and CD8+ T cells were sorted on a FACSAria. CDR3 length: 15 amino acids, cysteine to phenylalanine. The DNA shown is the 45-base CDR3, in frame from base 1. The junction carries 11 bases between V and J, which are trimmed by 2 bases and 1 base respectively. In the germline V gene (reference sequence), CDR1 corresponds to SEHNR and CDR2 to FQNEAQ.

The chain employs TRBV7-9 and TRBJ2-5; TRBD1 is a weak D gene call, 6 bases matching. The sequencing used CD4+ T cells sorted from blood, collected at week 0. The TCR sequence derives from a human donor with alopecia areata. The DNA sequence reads TGTGCCAGCAGCTTACAGGGGCCCCTCCAAGAGACCCAGTACTTC. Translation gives CASSLQGPLQETQYF.